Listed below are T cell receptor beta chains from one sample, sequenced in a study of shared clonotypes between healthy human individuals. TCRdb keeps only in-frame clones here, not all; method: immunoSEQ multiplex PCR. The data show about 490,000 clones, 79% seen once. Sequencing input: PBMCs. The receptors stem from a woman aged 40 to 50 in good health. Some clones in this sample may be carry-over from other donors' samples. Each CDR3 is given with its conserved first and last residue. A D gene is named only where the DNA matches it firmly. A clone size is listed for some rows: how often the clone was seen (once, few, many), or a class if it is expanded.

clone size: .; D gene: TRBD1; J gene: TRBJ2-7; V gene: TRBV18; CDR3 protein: CASSPRGQGIYEQYF; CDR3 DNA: TGTGCCAGCTCACCACGGGGACAGGGAATCTACGAGCAGTACTTC
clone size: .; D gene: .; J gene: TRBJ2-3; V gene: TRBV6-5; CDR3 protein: CASSYSRADTQYF; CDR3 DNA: TGTGCCAGCAGTTACTCGCGGGCGGATACGCAGTATTTT
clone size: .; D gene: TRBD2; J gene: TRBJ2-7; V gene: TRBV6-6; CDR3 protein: CASIQTGGREQYF; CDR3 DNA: TGTGCCAGCATCCAAACCGGGGGGAGGGAGCAGTACTTC
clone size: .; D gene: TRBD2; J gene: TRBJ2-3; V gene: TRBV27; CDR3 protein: CASSLSGLAGATDTQYF; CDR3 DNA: TGTGCCAGCAGTTTATCAGGACTAGCGGGAGCTACAGATACGCAGTATTTT
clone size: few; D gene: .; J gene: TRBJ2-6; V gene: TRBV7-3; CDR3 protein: CASSLGGSGANVLTF; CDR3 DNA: TGTGCCAGCAGCTTGGGTGGCTCTGGGGCCAACGTCCTGACTTTC
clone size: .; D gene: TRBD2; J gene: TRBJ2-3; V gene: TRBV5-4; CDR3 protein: CASSPRLAGLADTQYF; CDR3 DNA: TGTGCCAGCAGCCCGCGACTAGCGGGACTGGCAGATACGCAGTATTTT
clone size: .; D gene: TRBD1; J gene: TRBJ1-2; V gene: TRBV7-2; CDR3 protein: CASSTLQGLSYGYTF; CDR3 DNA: TGTGCCAGCAGCACTCTACAGGGGCTATCCTATGGCTACACCTTC
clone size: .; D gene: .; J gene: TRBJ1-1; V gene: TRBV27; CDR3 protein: CASSAQGRTEAFF; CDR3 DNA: TGTGCCAGCAGCGCTCAGGGGCGGACTGAAGCTTTCTTT
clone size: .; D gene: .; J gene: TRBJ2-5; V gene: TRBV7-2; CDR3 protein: CASSQLAGETQYF; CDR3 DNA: TGTGCCAGCAGCCAATTAGCAGGAGAGACCCAGTACTTC
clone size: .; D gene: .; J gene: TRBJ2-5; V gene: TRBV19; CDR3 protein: CASSIGGPEPQETQYF; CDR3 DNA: TGTGCCAGTAGTATAGGTGGCCCCGAGCCTCAAGAGACCCAGTACTTC
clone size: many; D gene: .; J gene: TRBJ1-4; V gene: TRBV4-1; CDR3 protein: CASSSLVRATNEKLFF; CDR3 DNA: TGCGCCAGCAGCTCACTGGTCCGGGCAACTAATGAAAAACTGTTTTTT
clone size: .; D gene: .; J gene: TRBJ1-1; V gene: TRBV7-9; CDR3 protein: CASSLSGAGNTEAFF; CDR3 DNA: TGTGCCAGCAGCTTATCGGGCGCGGGGAACACTGAAGCTTTCTTT
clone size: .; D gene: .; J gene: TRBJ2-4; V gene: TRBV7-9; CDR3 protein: CASSFPGVAKNIQYF; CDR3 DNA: TGTGCCAGCAGCTTCCCAGGAGTAGCCAAAAACATTCAGTACTTC
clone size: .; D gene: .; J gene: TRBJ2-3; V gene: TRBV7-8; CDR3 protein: CASSLDRYITDTQYF; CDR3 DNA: TGTGCCAGCAGCTTAGACAGGTATATCACAGATACGCAGTATTTT
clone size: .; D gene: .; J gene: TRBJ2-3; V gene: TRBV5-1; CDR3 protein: CASSLDPGTPADTQYF; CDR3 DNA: TGCGCCAGCAGCTTGGACCCCGGGACCCCTGCTGATACGCAGTATTTT
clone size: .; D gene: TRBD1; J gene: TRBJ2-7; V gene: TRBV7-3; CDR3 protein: CASSLKGGASYEQYF; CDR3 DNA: TGTGCCAGCAGCTTAAAAGGGGGCGCGTCCTACGAGCAGTACTTC
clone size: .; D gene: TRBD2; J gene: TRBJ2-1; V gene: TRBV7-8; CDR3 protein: CASSSRTSGSGDEQFF; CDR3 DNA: TGTGCCAGCAGCTCCCGGACTAGCGGGAGTGGGGATGAGCAGTTCTTC
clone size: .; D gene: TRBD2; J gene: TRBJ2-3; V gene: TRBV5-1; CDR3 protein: CASSRSLAADTQYF; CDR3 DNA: TGCGCCAGCAGCCGAAGTCTAGCGGCAGATACGCAGTATTTT
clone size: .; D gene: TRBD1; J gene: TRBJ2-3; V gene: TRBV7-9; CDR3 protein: CASRHRDRATDTQYF; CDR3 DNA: TGTGCCAGCAGACACCGGGACAGGGCCACAGATACGCAGTATTTT
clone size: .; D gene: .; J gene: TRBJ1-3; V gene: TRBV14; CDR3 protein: CASSPAAGDTIYF; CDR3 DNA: TGTGCCAGCAGCCCGGCTGCCGGGGACACCATATATTTT
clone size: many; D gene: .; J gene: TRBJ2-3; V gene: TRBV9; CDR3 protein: CASSVGHTQYF; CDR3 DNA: TGTGCCAGCAGCGTAGGTCATACGCAGTATTTT
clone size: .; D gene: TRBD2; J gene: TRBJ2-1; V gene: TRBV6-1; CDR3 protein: CASSGLAGYNEQFF; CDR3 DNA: TGTGCCAGCAGTGGGCTAGCGGGGTACAATGAGCAGTTCTTC
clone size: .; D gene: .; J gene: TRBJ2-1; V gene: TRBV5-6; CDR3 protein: CASSPSWDEQFF; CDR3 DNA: TGTGCCAGCAGCCCCTCTTGGGATGAGCAGTTCTTC
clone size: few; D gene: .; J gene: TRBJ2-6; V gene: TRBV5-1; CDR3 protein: CASSIPLGANVLTF; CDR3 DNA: TGCGCCAGCAGCATACCCCTCGGGGCCAACGTCCTGACTTTC
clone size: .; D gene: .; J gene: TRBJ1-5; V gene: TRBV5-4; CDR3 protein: CASSLGGDNQPQHF; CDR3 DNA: TGTGCCAGCAGCTTGGGTGGGGATAATCAGCCCCAGCATTTT
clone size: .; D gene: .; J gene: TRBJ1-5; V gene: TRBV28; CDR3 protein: CASSLRQVAQPQHF; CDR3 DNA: TGTGCCAGCAGTTTGCGGCAGGTGGCTCAGCCCCAGCATTTT
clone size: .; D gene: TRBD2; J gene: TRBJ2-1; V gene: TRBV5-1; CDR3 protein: CASSLQPSGTYNEQFF; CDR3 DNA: TGCGCCAGCAGCCTTCAACCTAGCGGGACCTACAATGAGCAGTTCTTC
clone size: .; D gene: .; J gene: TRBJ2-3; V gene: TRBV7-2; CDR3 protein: CASSLVRGRSTDTQYF; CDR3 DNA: TGTGCCAGCAGCTTAGTACGGGGCCGGAGCACAGATACGCAGTATTTT
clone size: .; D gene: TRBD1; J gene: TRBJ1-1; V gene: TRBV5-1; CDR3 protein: CASSLELLGQGVTEAFF; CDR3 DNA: TGCGCCAGCAGCTTGGAGCTCCTGGGACAGGGGGTCACTGAAGCTTTCTTT
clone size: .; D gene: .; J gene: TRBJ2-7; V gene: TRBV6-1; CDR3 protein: CASSEVRRTAGSYEQYF; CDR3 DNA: TGTGCCAGCAGTGAAGTGAGGAGGACAGCAGGCTCCTACGAGCAGTACTTC
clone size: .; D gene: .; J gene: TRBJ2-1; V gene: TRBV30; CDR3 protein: CAWSVQGRNEQFF; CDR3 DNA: TGTGCCTGGAGTGTTCAGGGGAGGAATGAGCAGTTCTTC
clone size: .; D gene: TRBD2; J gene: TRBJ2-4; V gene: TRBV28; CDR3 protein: CASSWGGENIQYF; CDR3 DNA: TGTGCCAGCAGTTGGGGGGGTGAAAACATTCAGTACTTC
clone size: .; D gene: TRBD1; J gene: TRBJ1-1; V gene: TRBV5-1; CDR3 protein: CASSWDRVSNTEAFF; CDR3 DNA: TGCGCCAGCTCCTGGGACAGGGTTTCGAACACTGAAGCTTTCTTT
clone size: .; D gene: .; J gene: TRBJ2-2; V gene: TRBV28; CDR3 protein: CASSLGGRGATGELFF; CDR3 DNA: TGTGCCAGCAGTTTAGGAGGGAGAGGAGCCACCGGGGAGCTGTTTTTT
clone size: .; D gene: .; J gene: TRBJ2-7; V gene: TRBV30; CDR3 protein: CAWSEGGQGTNEQYF; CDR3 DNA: TGTGCCTGGAGCGAGGGGGGTCAGGGGACCAACGAGCAGTACTTC
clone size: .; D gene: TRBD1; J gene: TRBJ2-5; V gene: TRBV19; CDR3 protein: CASNTGVGETQYF; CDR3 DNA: TGTGCCAGTAATACAGGGGTTGGGGAGACCCAGTACTTC
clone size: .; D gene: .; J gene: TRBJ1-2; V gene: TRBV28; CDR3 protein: CASREGSYGYTF; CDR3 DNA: TGTGCCAGCAGGGAGGGGAGCTATGGCTACACCTTC
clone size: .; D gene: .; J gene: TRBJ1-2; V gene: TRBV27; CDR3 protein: CASSLRGGWGYGYTF; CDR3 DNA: TGTGCCAGCAGTTTACGGGGGGGATGGGGCTATGGCTACACCTTC
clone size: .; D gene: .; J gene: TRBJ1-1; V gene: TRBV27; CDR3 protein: CASSFRGGGEAFF; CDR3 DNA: TGTGCCAGCAGTTTCCGCGGGGGGGGAGAAGCTTTCTTT
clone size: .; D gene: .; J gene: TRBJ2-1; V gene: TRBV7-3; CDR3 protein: CASSSAGGTYNEQFF; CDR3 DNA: TGTGCCAGCAGCTCGGCAGGCGGGACATACAATGAGCAGTTCTTC
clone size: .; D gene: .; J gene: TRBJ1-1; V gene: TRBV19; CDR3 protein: CASSIRGETEAFF; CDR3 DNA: TGTGCCAGTAGTATCCGGGGTGAGACTGAAGCTTTCTTT
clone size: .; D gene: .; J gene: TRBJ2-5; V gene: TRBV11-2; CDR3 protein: CASSLQRGQYF; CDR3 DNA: TGTGCCAGCAGCCTCCAACGTGGCCAGTACTTC
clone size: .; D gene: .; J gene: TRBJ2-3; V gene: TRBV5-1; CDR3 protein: CASSLKLTDTQYF; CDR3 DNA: TGCGCCAGCAGCTTGAAACTCACAGATACGCAGTATTTT
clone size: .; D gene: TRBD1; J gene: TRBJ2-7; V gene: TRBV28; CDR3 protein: CASSLHLRLDRDLHEQYF; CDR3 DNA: TGTGCCAGCAGTTTACACCTTAGGCTGGACAGGGACCTGCACGAGCAGTACTTC
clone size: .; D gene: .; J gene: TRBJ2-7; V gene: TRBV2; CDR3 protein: CASSPDRSSYEQYF; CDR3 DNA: TGTGCCAGCAGTCCCGACAGGTCGTCCTACGAGCAGTACTTC
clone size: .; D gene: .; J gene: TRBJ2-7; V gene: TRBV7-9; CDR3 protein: CASSFLSYEQYF; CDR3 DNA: TGTGCCAGCAGCTTCCTTTCCTACGAGCAGTACTTC
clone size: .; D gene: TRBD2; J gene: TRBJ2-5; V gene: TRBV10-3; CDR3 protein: CAISERIPGTSGNTPIMETQYF; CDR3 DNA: TGTGCCATCAGTGAACGTATACCGGGGACTAGCGGGAATACCCCTATAATGGAGACCCAGTACTTC
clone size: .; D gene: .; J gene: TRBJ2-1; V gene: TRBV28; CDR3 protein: CASSWGKYNEQFF; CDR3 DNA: TGTGCCAGCAGTTGGGGCAAATACAATGAGCAGTTCTTC
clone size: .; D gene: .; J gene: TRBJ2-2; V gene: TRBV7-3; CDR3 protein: CASSLRGSGELFF; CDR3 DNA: TGTGCCAGCAGCTTACGCGGGTCCGGGGAGCTGTTTTTT
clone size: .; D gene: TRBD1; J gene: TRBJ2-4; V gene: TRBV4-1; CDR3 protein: CASSLGTGKNIQYF; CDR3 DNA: TGCGCCAGCAGCCTAGGGACAGGGAAAAACATTCAGTACTTC
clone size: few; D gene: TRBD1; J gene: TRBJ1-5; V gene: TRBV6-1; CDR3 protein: CASSLYRDREHF; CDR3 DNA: TGTGCCAGCAGCCTCTACCGGGACAGGGAGCATTTT
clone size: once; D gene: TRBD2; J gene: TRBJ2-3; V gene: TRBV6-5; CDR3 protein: CASSSPSGTNTQYF; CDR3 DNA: TGTGCCAGCAGTTCACCTAGCGGGACGAATACGCAGTATTTT
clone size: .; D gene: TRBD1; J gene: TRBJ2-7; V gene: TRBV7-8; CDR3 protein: CASSLGVLGQGYEQYF; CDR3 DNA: TGTGCCAGCAGCTTGGGAGTTTTGGGACAGGGGTACGAGCAGTACTTC
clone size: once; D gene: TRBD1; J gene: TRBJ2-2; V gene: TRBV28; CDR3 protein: CASSALPGGADTGELFF; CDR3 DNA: TGTGCCAGCAGTGCCCTGCCAGGGGGCGCGGACACCGGGGAGCTGTTTTTT
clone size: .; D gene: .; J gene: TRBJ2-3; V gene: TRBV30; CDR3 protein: CAWSVSGADTQYF; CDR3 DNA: TGTGCCTGGAGTGTAAGTGGGGCAGATACGCAGTATTTT